This T cell receptor beta chain emerged from a study of vaccination effects on CD4 cells after COVID-19. Overall study findings and caveats: Marked clonal contraction of both clone types appeared late after vaccination. Healthy vaccinees showed cross-reactivity with common cold coronaviruses in only 1 of 255 vaccine-induced clones.

Clones were read by immunoSEQ multiplex PCR, and TCRdb kept only the in-frame ones, dropping some. The data hold some 70,000 clones, with about 80% observed a single time. V was cut by 7 bases and J by 8 bases, with 21 bases left in between. Germline CDR1 is SGHDT and CDR2 is YYEEEE. CDR3 length equals 14 residues. Comment on this clone: Its antigen is undetermined.

Antigen-specific CD4+ T cells expanded by the ViraFEST assay with viral peptide pools were then sequenced. CD4+ T cells were isolated after around ten days of culture. Participants completed two doses of the BNT162b2 or mRNA-1273 vaccine. The source was CD4+ T cells from PBMCs cultured with HCoV-229E spike peptides, collected after COVID-19 vaccination. The receptor's source is a human donor who received a COVID-19 vaccine. J is TRBJ1-1 and V is TRBV5-6, with D unclear. CDR3 residues: CASFVRWSQGEAFF. DNA of the CDR3: TGTGCCAGCTTCGTGCGATGGTCCCAAGGGGAAGCTTTCTTT.